These 19 T cell receptor beta chains were all obtained from the same sample, sequenced in a study of blood T cell repertoires in COVID-19 (dated by TCRdb to between 2020 and 2021). Library preparation was by the immunoSEQ multiplex PCR assay. In TCRdb, the immuneACCESS table is reduced to in-frame sequences with V and J assigned. These tables do not hold every clone; where another copy was compared, an unresolved V gene accounts for under half, and the others remain unexplained. Here the sample has around 52,000 clones; around 76% occur a single time. The top ten constitute about 20% of the sample. Sequencing was done on a sample of peripheral blood. These receptors were collected from an older woman with acute or convalescent COVID-19.

This clone came up a few times. This chain joins TRBV30 and TRBJ2-1; 13 nucleotides agree with TRBD2. V trimming: 4 bases; J trimming: 0 bases; junction bases outside the gene matches: 6. The CDR3 runs to 17 residues. The germline V gene has CDR1 GTSNPN and CDR2 SVGIG (reference sequence). CDR3 in amino acids: CAWTRTSGSSSYNEQFF. The CDR3 coding sequence is TGTGCCTGGACTCGGACTAGCGGGAGCAGCTCCTACAATGAGCAGTTCTTC.

The chain is built from TRBV11-2 and TRBJ2-3; 11 positions match TRBD2. The junction had 10 bases not matched to a gene; V was cut back by 2 bases and J by 0 bases. Germline-derived CDR1 and CDR2 are SGHAT and FQNNGV. The CDR3 totals 19 residues. The CDR3 bases are TGTGCCAGCAGCTTAAAAACTAGCGGGGGACGTACTAGCACAGATACGCAGTATTTT. The encoded protein is CASSLKTSGGRTSTDTQYF. Full variable domain (outside the CDR3, taken from reference TRBV11-2 and TRBJ2-3): EAGVAQSPRYKIIEKRQSVAFWCNPISGHATLYWYQQILGQGPKLLIQFQNNGVVDDSQLPKDRFSAERLKGVDSTLKIQPAKLEDSAVYLCASSLKTSGGRTSTDTQYFGPGTRLTVL.

As DNA, the CDR3 is TGTGCCAGCAGTGATAACGACGGGAGCTCTGGAAACACCATATATTTT. Translation: CASSDNDGSSGNTIYF. V is TRBV6-1 and J is TRBJ1-3; unclear D gene. Germline-derived CDR1 and CDR2 are MNHNS and SASEGT. V dropped 3 bases and J dropped 0 bases, with 12 bases sitting between them. The CDR3 runs to 16 residues.

The V call is TRBV29-1, the J call TRBJ1-1, with 7 bases that match TRBD1. The V gene end was trimmed by 5 bases and the J gene end by 7 bases; junction bases not matched to a gene: 4. The CDR3 is made up of 11 amino acids. Germline V CDR1 and CDR2: SQVTM, ANQGSEA. The CDR3 protein is CSVRTGHEAFF. CDR3 in DNA: TGCAGCGTTAGGACAGGCCATGAAGCTTTCTTT.

This rearrangement joins TRBV4-3 to TRBJ1-5, with 8 bases lining up with TRBD1. The germline CDR1 and CDR2 sequences are LGHNA and YSLEER. The CDR3 is 16 amino acids. Trimming at V came to 0 bases and at J to 5 bases, leaving 6 bases not matched to a gene. CDR3 protein: CASSQDKGTGDQPQHF. As DNA, the CDR3 is TGCGCCAGCAGCCAAGATAAAGGGACAGGTGATCAGCCCCAGCATTTT.

This chain connects TRBV6-1 to TRBJ1-1; no clear D gene. Trimming left V 1 base short and J 8 bases short, with 8 bases between. The germline CDR1 and CDR2 sequences are MNHNS and SASEGT. The CDR3 is 12 residues long. The DNA for the CDR3 is TGTGCCAGCAGTGAAGAGGGAGACGAAGCTTTCTTT. Encoded protein: CASSEEGDEAFF.

The chain uses TRBV5-1 and TRBJ1-1; D is perhaps TRBD1 (5 bases). The CDR3 extends over 17 amino acids. V gave up 0 bases and J gave up 3 bases, with 18 bases separating them. Looked up from germline, CDR1 is SGHRS and CDR2 is YFSETQ. Written as DNA, the CDR3 is TGCGCCAGCAGCTTGGCCATTGGGGGAGGGTACGACACTGAAGCTTTCTTT. This sequence encodes CASSLAIGGGYDTEAFF. Based on the CDR3 plus reference TRBV5-1 and TRBJ1-1, the full variable domain is KAGVTQTPRYLIKTRGQQVTLSCSPISGHRSVSWYQQTPGQGLQFLFEYFSETQRNKGNFPGRFSGRQFSNSRSEMNVSTLELGDSALYLCASSLAIGGGYDTEAFFGQGTRLTVV.

V usage is TRBV24-1 and J usage is TRBJ2-3; 9 bases line up with TRBD1. V lost 3 bases, J lost 0 bases, and 12 bases stayed unmatched. The CDR3 runs 19 residues. Germline V gene data show CDR1 as KGHDR and CDR2 as SFDVKD. The CDR3 bases are TGTGCCACCAGTGATCATGGACAGGGGAGCGTTATTAGCACAGATACGCAGTATTTT. It codes for CATSDHGQGSVISTDTQYF.

The genes are TRBV6-5 and TRBJ1-2, with TRBD1 identical over 8 bases. V was clipped by 2 bases and J by 7 bases; unmatched bases: 6. This CDR3 contains 14 residues. Germline V gene lookup returns CDR1 MNHEY and CDR2 SVGAGI. The DNA of the CDR3 is TGTGCCAGCAGTTACAGTGGGACAGGTTCTGGCTACACCTTC. Protein sequence: CASSYSGTGSGYTF.

The CDR3 sequence: CASSHRLAGAQETQYF. The CDR3 coding sequence is TGCGCCAGCAGCCATCGTCTAGCGGGAGCCCAAGAGACCCAGTACTTC. This chain connects TRBV4-3 to TRBJ2-5; TRBD2 aligns across 10 bases. V shed 3 bases and J 1 base; nucleotides not matched to a gene: 5. The germline CDR1 and CDR2 sequences are LGHNA and YSLEER. The CDR3 consists of 16 residues.

J is TRBJ2-1 and V is TRBV4-2; TRBD2 aligns across 8 bases. The germline gives CDR1 LGHNA, CDR2 YNFKEQ. The CDR3 is 17 residues long. Trimming cost V 3 bases and J 4 bases; bases outside gene matches: 11. The CDR3 nucleotides read TGTGCCAGCAGCCAGAGGCTACAGGCGGGGGGTTACAATGAGCAGTTCTTC. It is translated as CASSQRLQAGGYNEQFF.

V is TRBV27 and J is TRBJ2-2; D perhaps matches TRBD2 (6 bases). Trimming took 6 bases from V and 5 from J, leaving 25 bases between them. CDR1 is MNHEY and CDR2 is SMNVEV in the germline V gene (reference sequence). This CDR3 contains 18 residues. CDR3 loop: CASSLPGGVGDRTGELFF. For the CDR3, the DNA is TGTGCCAGCAGCCTCCCCGGAGGGGTTGGAGATCGAACCGGGGAGCTGTTTTTT.

This sequence joins TRBV5-1 and TRBJ1-6; D remains ambiguous. Looked up from germline, CDR1 is SGHRS and CDR2 is YFSETQ. The V gene lost 2 bases and the J gene lost 10 bases, with 16 bases spanning the gap. CDR3 length: 15 residues. CDR3 residues: CASSLSGFPRSPLHF. CDR3 nucleotides: TGCGCCAGCAGCTTATCCGGGTTCCCTCGATCACCCCTCCACTTT.

The V call is TRBV2, the J call TRBJ2-3; 7 bases fit TRBD2. Germline CDR1 SNHLY, CDR2 FYNNEI. Trimming at V came to 7 bases and at J to 4 bases, leaving 5 bases not matched to a gene. CDR3 size: 13 residues. The CDR3 DNA is TGTGCCAGCAAGATAAGCGGGGCAGATACGCAGTATTTT. Its protein product is CASKISGADTQYF.

This clone turned up a few times. The chain recombines TRBV11-1 with TRBJ1-2; 7 bases fit TRBD1. Trimming cost V 8 bases and J 8 bases; bases outside gene matches: 8. Germline assignment: CDR1 SGHAT and CDR2 FQDESV (reference sequence). The CDR3 has 12 residues. CDR3 nucleotide sequence: TGTGCCAGCGCAAACAGGGGCTGGGGCTACACCTTC. Translated: CASANRGWGYTF.

In this sample, this clone turned up a few times. Here the CDR3 reads CASSSRQLNQPQHF. Written as DNA, the CDR3 is TGTGCCAGTAGTTCGAGACAGCTCAATCAGCCCCAGCATTTT. The genes are TRBV19 and TRBJ1-5; a possible D gene is TRBD1 (5 bases). Germline V gene lookup returns CDR1 LNHDA and CDR2 SQIVND (reference sequence). CDR3 size: 14 residues. V was cut by 5 bases and J by 3 bases, with 11 bases left in between.

The gene calls are TRBV29-1 and TRBJ2-7, with TRBD2 identical over 7 bases. Trimming cost V 8 bases and J 4 bases; bases outside gene matches: 11. Germline V lookup: CDR1 SQVTM, CDR2 ANQGSEA. This CDR3 has 13 residues. The CDR3 DNA reads as TGCAGCTTTATCGGACTAGTAGCGTACGAGCAGTACTTC. Translation gives CSFIGLVAYEQYF.

This chain connects TRBV10-3 to TRBJ2-7; weak D call: TRBD2 (6 bases). V shed 2 bases and J shed 3 bases, with 17 bases lying between them. The CDR3 totals 16 residues. The V gene's germline CDR1 is ENHRY and CDR2 SYGVKD. The CDR3 reads CAISETLRDSGYEQYF. In nucleotides, the CDR3 is TGTGCCATCAGTGAGACACTCCGGGACTCGGGCTACGAGCAGTACTTC.

V usage is TRBV6-5 and J usage is TRBJ1-3; D possibly corresponds to TRBD1 (6 bases). The germline gives CDR1 MNHEY, CDR2 SVGAGI. The length of the CDR3 is 15 residues. Deletions cut 8 bases from V and 4 bases from J, with 18 bases between. Here the CDR3 DNA reads TGTGCCAGCGGGGATTCTACAGGGAACGGAAACACCATATATTTT. Amino acids: CASGDSTGNGNTIYF.